These 14 T cell receptor beta chains share one sample of origin, sequenced in a study of T-cell reconstitution after alpha-beta-depleted transplantation in children. TCRbeta library construction was performed incorporating unique molecular identifiers. TCRdb ran MiXCR on the PCR reads and lists one entry per CDR3 protein. The sample gives roughly 590,000 distinct CDR3 sequences, roughly 17% of which show up once; 0.8% to 1.1% is in the top ten. Sample: PBMCs from the stem cell graft donor, taken from the stem cell graft. Receptor source: a human donor who donated a stem cell graft to a child with acute myeloid leukemia.

This clonotype occurred a few times. The rearrangement uses TRBV20-1 and TRBJ1-6, with TRBD1 matching over 9 bases. CDR3 size: 14 residues. The germline gives CDR1 DFQATT, CDR2 SNEGSKA (reference sequence). The V and J ends lost 6 bases and 5 bases, in that order; junction bases with no gene match: 5. The CDR3 region is CSAPRDRDNSPLHF. The DNA for the CDR3 is TGCAGTGCCCCCCGGGACAGGGATAATTCACCCCTCCACTTT.

This clonotype was detected once. This chain links TRBV11-3 with TRBJ2-5; the D is unclear. The length of the CDR3 is 15 residues. Looked up from germline, CDR1 is SGHNT and CDR2 is YENEEA. Trimming pared 1 base from V and 2 bases from J, leaving 11 bases between. The CDR3 DNA reads TGTGCCAGCAGCTTAGGCTCGTACAGTCAAGAGACCCAGTACTTC. This encodes CASSLGSYSQETQYF. The full variable domain, in which reference TRBV11-3 and TRBJ2-5 provide the parts outside the CDR3, is EAGVVQSPRYKIIEKKQPVAFWCNPISGHNTLYWYLQNLGQGPELLIRYENEEAVDDSQLPKDRFSAERLKGVDSTLKIQPAELGDSAVYLCASSLGSYSQETQYFGPGTRLLVL.

Ten or more counts support this clonotype. The chain has TRBV7-8 and TRBJ2-7; D unresolved. The germline CDR1 and CDR2 sequences are SGHVS and FQNEAQ. CDR3 length equals 13 residues. V shed 5 bases and J shed 3 bases, with 11 bases lying between them. Written as DNA, the CDR3 is TGTGCCAGCAGCCCAAACAGAGACTACGAGCAGTACTTC. It codes for CASSPNRDYEQYF.

This clonotype appeared a few times. This chain joins TRBV29-1 and TRBJ1-3; D may be TRBD1 (6 bases). Germline CDR1 is SQVTM and CDR2 is ANQGSEA. Trimming shortened V by 4 bases and J by 4 bases, and 11 bases separated the two germline ends. The CDR3 loop spans 13 amino acids. The CDR3 DNA follows: TGCAGCGTTGGGGTTACAGGGGGAAACACCATATATTTT. Its translation is CSVGVTGGNTIYF.

This clonotype was seen repeatedly, ten times or more. This rearrangement joins TRBV7-2 to TRBJ1-6; D not certain. Germline assignment: CDR1 SGHTA and CDR2 FQGNSA. With 5 bases removed from V and 10 bases from J, the gap between germline ends came to 12 bases. This CDR3 contains 13 residues. As DNA, the CDR3 is TGTGCCAGCAGCCAACGGAACACCTCACCCCTCCACTTT. It specifies CASSQRNTSPLHF.

The CDR3 sequence is CSATTGLGGVYNSPLHF. The CDR3 DNA sequence: TGCAGTGCTACAACAGGGCTGGGGGGTGTATATAATTCACCCCTCCACTTT. This chain connects TRBV20-1 to TRBJ1-6; D is perhaps TRBD1 (6 bases). The V gene lost 4 bases and the J gene lost 4 bases, with 20 bases spanning the gap. Germline V lookup: CDR1 DFQATT, CDR2 SNEGSKA (reference sequence). CDR3 size: 17 residues.

This clonotype has more than one count but fewer than ten. J is TRBJ2-2 and V is TRBV7-2; 8 bases align to TRBD2. There are 13 residues in the CDR3. Germline values: CDR1 SGHTA, CDR2 FQGNSA. J lost 6 bases, V lost 11 bases, and 8 bases had no gene match. The CDR3 DNA reads as TGTGCCGCCGTTCGGGGGGGCCCCGGGGAGCTGTTTTTT. It translates to CAAVRGGPGELFF.

CDR3 sequence: CASGERSGANVLTF. The DNA of the CDR3 is TGCGCCAGCGGGGAGAGGTCTGGGGCCAACGTCCTGACTTTC. This sequence joins TRBV5-1 and TRBJ2-6; tentatively, D is TRBD2 (5 bases). With 7 bases removed from V and 1 base from J, the gap between germline ends came to 9 bases. Germline V CDR1 and CDR2: SGHRS, YFSETQ. The CDR3 is 14 residues long.

DNA of the CDR3: TGTGCCAGCAGTTTACTAGCGGTGGGGAATGAGCAGTTCTTC. It codes for CASSLLAVGNEQFF. The J gene is TRBJ2-1, the V gene TRBV7-9; TRBD2 aligns across 8 bases. The J segment lost 7 bases and the V segment lost 6 bases, leaving 8 bases of the junction unmatched. The CDR3 is made up of 14 amino acids. Germline assignment: CDR1 SEHNR and CDR2 FQNEAQ (reference sequence).

This clonotype has just a few counts. The chain joins TRBV4-3 to TRBJ1-6; 7 bases align to TRBD1. This CDR3 spans 16 amino acids. Trimming took 4 bases from V and 0 from J; bases not matched to a gene: 3. Germline assignment: CDR1 LGHNA and CDR2 YSLEER. DNA of the CDR3: TGCGCCAGCAGCCCCCGGGACAGCTCCTATAATTCACCCCTCCACTTT. Amino acids: CASSPRDSSYNSPLHF.

Comments on this clonotype: A read error may produce the germline difference seen at one junction end. This sequence joins TRBV18 and TRBJ2-3; no reliable D call. The CDR3 is made up of 14 amino acids. Germline V lookup: CDR1 KGHSH, CDR2 LQKENI. CDR3 loop: CACSTELQTNTQYF. CDR3 sequence (DNA): TGTGCCTGCTCAACGGAACTTCAGACAAATACGCAGTATTTT.

This clonotype has ten or more counts. The chain has TRBV20-1 and TRBJ2-3, with 9 bases that match TRBD2. The CDR3 sequence is 14 residues long. Trimming removed 5 bases from V and 3 bases from J; junction bases left unmatched: 6. CDR1 and CDR2 from the germline V gene are DFQATT and SNEGSKA (reference sequence). The DNA for the CDR3 is TGCAGTGCTGCGGGGACTAGCTCTACAGATACGCAGTATTTT. Protein product: CSAAGTSSTDTQYF.

In its sample, this clonotype was seen a few times. The rearrangement joins TRBV25-1 to TRBJ1-6, with 8 bases aligning to TRBD1. The CDR3 totals 15 residues. CDR1 is MGHDK and CDR2 is SYGVNS in the germline V gene. V shed 4 bases, J shed 5 bases, and the junction held 4 bases outside the gene matches. CDR3 sequence (DNA): TGTGCCAGCAGTGCTTGGACAGGGAATAATTCACCCCTCCACTTT. Translation: CASSAWTGNNSPLHF.

This clonotype was seen only a few times. The chain combines TRBV4-1 with TRBJ1-4, with a weak D call TRBD1 (5 bases). This CDR3 has 20 amino acids. Deletions cut 3 bases from V and 5 bases from J, with 28 bases between. Germline V gene data show CDR1 as MGHRA and CDR2 as YSYEKL. CDR3 coding DNA: TGCGCCAGCAGCCATTCGATCATCCAACAGACTCAGGGTGGGAATGAAAAACTGTTTTTT. This gives the protein CASSHSIIQQTQGGNEKLFF.